This is a list of T cell receptor beta chains from one sample in a study of radiation and T cells in renal cell carcinoma. Produced via immunoSEQ multiplex PCR; TCRdb's table is partial and in-frame only. The top ten hold 13% of the sample, which has more than 11,000 clones, roughly 60% seen once. The input for sequencing was tumor tissue, taken from a patient whose treatment was nephrectomy without radiotherapy. All receptors come from a man aged 50 to 60 with renal cell carcinoma. The CDR3 runs from the conserved cysteine through the conserved F or W. D genes are given only for firm matches. The listing skips clone size in some rows; elsewhere it reads once, few, many or a size class.

J,D,size,V,CDR3,DNA
TRBJ2-7,-,-,TRBV6-5,CASSYSRLSGLYEQYF,TGTGCCAGCAGTTACTCGAGGCTTTCGGGACTCTACGAGCAGTACTTC
TRBJ2-4,-,-,TRBV5-6,CASSPLRAGALLAKNIQYF,TGTGCCAGCAGCCCCCTTCGGGCAGGAGCTCTCCTAGCCAAAAACATTCAGTACTTC
TRBJ1-4,TRBD1,-,TRBV30,CAWSRDRGEKLFF,TGTGCCTGGAGTAGGGACAGGGGGGAAAAACTGTTTTTT
TRBJ2-7,-,few,TRBV27,CASSFDSLYSYEQYF,TGTGCCAGCAGTTTTGACAGCCTTTATTCCTACGAGCAGTACTTC
TRBJ2-4,TRBD1,few,TRBV7-2,CASSLRGQNIQYF,TGTGCCAGCAGCTTAAGGGGGCAAAACATTCAGTACTTC
TRBJ2-7,-,-,TRBV7-9,CASSLGQSSYEQYF,TGTGCCAGCAGCTTAGGCCAGAGCTCCTACGAGCAGTACTTC
TRBJ1-2,TRBD1,once,TRBV2,CASSSQGRVMGYTF,TGTGCCAGCAGTTCACAGGGGAGGGTTATGGGCTACACCTTC
TRBJ2-1,-,-,TRBV5-1,CASSPEQPGSEQFF,TGCGCCAGCAGCCCGGAGCAACCCGGCAGTGAGCAGTTCTTC
TRBJ1-1,TRBD1,few,TRBV6-1,CASRGQGWTEAFF,TGTGCCAGCAGGGGACAGGGATGGACTGAAGCTTTCTTT
TRBJ1-3,-,once,TRBV30,CAWSVNSGTLRNTIYF,TGTGCCTGGAGTGTAAATTCGGGAACCCTAAGGAACACCATATATTTT
TRBJ2-5,-,few,TRBV30,CAWSPGEVPAQYF,TGTGCCTGGAGTCCCGGAGAGGTCCCGGCCCAGTACTTC
TRBJ1-1,-,-,TRBV7-9,CASSLGLGGATEAFF,TGTGCCAGCAGCCTAGGGCTGGGGGGGGCAACTGAAGCTTTCTTT
TRBJ1-5,-,-,TRBV7-9,CASSLSTGSNQPQHF,TGTGCCAGCAGCCTCTCCACAGGGAGTAATCAGCCCCAGCATTTT
TRBJ2-7,-,-,TRBV7-8,CASSLQGGVYEQYF,TGTGCCAGCAGCTTACAAGGCGGGGTCTACGAGCAGTACTTC
TRBJ1-2,-,-,TRBV2,CASIRNREFGYTF,TGTGCCAGCATCCGAAACAGGGAGTTTGGCTACACCTTC
TRBJ1-5,-,few,TRBV30,CAWSVRAGSNQPQHF,TGTGCCTGGAGTGTACGGGCAGGGAGCAATCAGCCCCAGCATTTT
TRBJ2-7,TRBD1,-,TRBV6-5,CASSYRDRSYEQYF,TGTGCCAGCAGTTACCGGGACAGATCCTACGAGCAGTACTTC
TRBJ1-3,TRBD1,-,TRBV5-1,CASSPGQANSGNTIYF,TGCGCCAGCAGCCCCGGACAGGCCAACTCTGGAAACACCATATATTTT
TRBJ1-5,TRBD1,few,TRBV30,CAWNRGTNQPQHF,TGTGCCTGGAACAGGGGGACCAATCAGCCCCAGCATTTT
TRBJ2-5,-,-,TRBV5-1,CASGAPKRYF,TGCGCCAGCGGGGCCCCGAAGCGGTACTTC
TRBJ2-3,-,-,TRBV9,CASSVMPSTDTQYF,TGTGCCAGCAGCGTAATGCCTAGCACAGATACGCAGTATTTT
TRBJ2-2,TRBD1,-,TRBV4-1,CASSQGWGDRRAVELFF,TGCGCCAGCAGCCAGGGATGGGGGGACAGGAGGGCGGTGGAGCTGTTTTTT
TRBJ1-2,TRBD1,-,TRBV4-2,CASSQGWVSVDRAYGYTF,TGTGCCAGCAGCCAAGGGTGGGTCTCCGTCGACAGGGCCTATGGCTACACCTTC
TRBJ1-5,-,medium-sized,TRBV6-6,CASSYSEGGNQPQHF,TGTGCCAGCAGTTACTCGGAGGGTGGCAATCAGCCCCAGCATTTT
TRBJ1-1,-,few,TRBV10-1,CASSVATGLNTEAFF,TGCGCCAGCAGTGTCGCGACAGGACTGAACACTGAAGCTTTCTTT
TRBJ1-1,-,-,TRBV29-1,CSVKRQNTEAFF,TGCAGCGTTAAACGGCAGAACACTGAAGCTTTCTTT
TRBJ2-7,TRBD2,-,TRBV7-2,CASSFTGTSGAYEQYF,TGTGCCAGCAGCTTCACCGGGACTAGCGGGGCCTACGAGCAGTACTTC
TRBJ2-2,TRBD1,-,TRBV5-5,CASSLVTGEIGAGTGELFF,TGTGCCAGCAGCTTGGTTACAGGGGAAATCGGCGCGGGCACCGGGGAGCTGTTTTTT
TRBJ1-2,TRBD1,-,TRBV11-2,CASSSIDREGRTF,TGTGCCAGCAGCTCTATAGACAGGGAAGGACGCACCTTC
TRBJ2-1,-,-,TRBV4-1,CASSQDREGGSYNEQFF,TGCGCCAGCAGCCAAGATCGGGAAGGGGGCTCCTACAATGAGCAGTTCTTC
TRBJ1-2,-,-,TRBV7-9,CASSLVGMGHYGYTF,TGTGCCAGCAGCTTAGTGGGAATGGGGCACTATGGCTACACCTTC